This T cell receptor (beta chain) was found in a study of shared clonotypes between healthy human individuals. The healthy adult donors were HIV-negative and reported no recent acute infections or vaccinations. A remark on this clone: Its specificity is unknown.

The sorted-subset replicate PCRs were given around 190 ng DNA, which is 31,000 or so T cell genomes. As processed by the authors: Without quality scores, immunoSEQ junctional reads could not be filtered like full-length reads. Clones were read by immunoSEQ multiplex PCR, and TCRdb kept only the in-frame ones, dropping some. The DNA gave D and trimming, while V, J and clone size come from that table. Here the sample spans some 1,100,000 clones, about 80% being singletons. Study findings and constraints: When compared with the clonotypes that were shared by all four sorted-subset donors, the non-shared clonotypes turned out to have lower generation probabilities.

The CDR3 runs to 16 residues. Unmatched junction bases numbered 11, after V lost 2 bases and J lost 6 bases. Germline V lookup: CDR1 MNHEY, CDR2 SMNVEV (reference sequence). Material for sequencing was memory CD4+ T cells from PBMCs. Specified subset: CD45RA-negative fraction. This receptor was taken from a man younger than 30 in good health. Some clones in this sample may be carry-over from other donors' samples. The rearrangement links TRBV27 to TRBJ2-7, with 9 bases matching TRBD2. This CDR3 reads CASSLLRGRGSGEQYF. CDR3 nucleotide sequence: TGTGCCAGCAGTTTACTACGCGGGAGGGGGTCGGGCGAGCAGTACTTC.